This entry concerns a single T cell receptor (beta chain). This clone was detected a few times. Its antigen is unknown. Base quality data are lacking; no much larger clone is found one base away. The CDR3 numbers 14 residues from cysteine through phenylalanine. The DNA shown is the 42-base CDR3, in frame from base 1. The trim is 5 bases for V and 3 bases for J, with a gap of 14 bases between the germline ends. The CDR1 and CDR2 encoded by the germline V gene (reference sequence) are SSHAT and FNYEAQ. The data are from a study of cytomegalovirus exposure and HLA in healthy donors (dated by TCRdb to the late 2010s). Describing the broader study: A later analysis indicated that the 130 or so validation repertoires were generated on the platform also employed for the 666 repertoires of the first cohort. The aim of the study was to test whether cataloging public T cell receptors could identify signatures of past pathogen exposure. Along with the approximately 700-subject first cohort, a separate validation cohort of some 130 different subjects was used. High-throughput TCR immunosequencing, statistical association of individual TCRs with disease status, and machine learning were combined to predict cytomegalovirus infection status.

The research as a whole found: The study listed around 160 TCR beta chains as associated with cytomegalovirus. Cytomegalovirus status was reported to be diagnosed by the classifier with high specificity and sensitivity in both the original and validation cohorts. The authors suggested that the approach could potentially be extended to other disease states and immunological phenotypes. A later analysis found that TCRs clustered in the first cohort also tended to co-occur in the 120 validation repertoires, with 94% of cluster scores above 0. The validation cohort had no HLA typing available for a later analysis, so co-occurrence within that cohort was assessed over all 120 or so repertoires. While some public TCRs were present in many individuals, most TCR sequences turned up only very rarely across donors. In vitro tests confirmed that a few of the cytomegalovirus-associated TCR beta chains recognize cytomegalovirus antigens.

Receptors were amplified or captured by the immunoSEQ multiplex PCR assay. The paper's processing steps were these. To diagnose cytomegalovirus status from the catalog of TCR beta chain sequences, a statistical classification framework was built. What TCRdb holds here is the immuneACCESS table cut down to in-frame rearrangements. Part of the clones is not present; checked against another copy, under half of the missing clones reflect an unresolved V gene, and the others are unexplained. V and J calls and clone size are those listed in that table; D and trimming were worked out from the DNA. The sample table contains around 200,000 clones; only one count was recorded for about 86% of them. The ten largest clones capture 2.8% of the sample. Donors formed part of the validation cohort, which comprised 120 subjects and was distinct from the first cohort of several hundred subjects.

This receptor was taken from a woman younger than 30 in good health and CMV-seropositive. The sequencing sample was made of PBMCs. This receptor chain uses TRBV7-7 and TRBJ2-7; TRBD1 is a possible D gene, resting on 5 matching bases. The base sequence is TGTGCCAGCAGCCCCGATACCAGGGACTACGAGCAGTACTTC. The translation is CASSPDTRDYEQYF.